One sample yielded the 27 T cell receptor beta chains listed below, sequenced in a study of T cell responses to AZD1222 COVID-19 vaccine. Clones were read by immunoSEQ multiplex PCR, and TCRdb kept only the in-frame ones, dropping some. The table records approximately 67,000 clones, about nine tenths of them present only once. The source material was peripheral blood, sampled 28 days after the second AZD1222 dose. These receptors originate from an adult who received the AZD1222 COVID-19 vaccine.

The rearrangement links TRBV5-1 to TRBJ2-2, with 7 positions matching TRBD1. The V gene end was trimmed by 4 bases and the J gene end by 1 base; junction bases not matched to a gene: 7. The CDR3 spans 16 residues. The V gene's germline CDR1 is SGHRS and CDR2 YFSETQ. DNA of the CDR3: TGCGCCAGCAGCCCCCCAGGGACAGAGAACACCGGGGAGCTGTTTTTT. This translates into CASSPPGTENTGELFF. The entire variable domain, with the rest obtained from reference TRBV5-1 and TRBJ2-2, is as follows: KAGVTQTPRYLIKTRGQQVTLSCSPISGHRSVSWYQQTPGQGLQFLFEYFSETQRNKGNFPGRFSGRQFSNSRSEMNVSTLELGDSALYLCASSPPGTENTGELFFGEGSRLTVL.

The V gene is TRBV7-9, the J gene TRBJ1-2; D remains ambiguous. The V gene lost 4 bases and the J gene lost 5 bases, with 5 bases spanning the gap. Germline V CDR1 and CDR2: SEHNR, FQNEAQ (reference sequence). The CDR3 is made up of 11 amino acids. CDR3 bases: TGTGCCAGCAGCTCCACGTATGGCTACACCTTC. It is translated as CASSSTYGYTF.

The CDR3 reads CASSRLAGNTGELFF. For the CDR3, the DNA is TGTGCCAGCAGCAGACTAGCGGGGAACACCGGGGAGCTGTTTTTT. The chain carries TRBV7-3 and TRBJ2-2; TRBD2 agrees at 10 bases. The V and J ends lost 5 bases and 1 base, in that order; junction bases with no gene match: 1. The CDR3 extends over 15 amino acids. Germline V gene lookup returns CDR1 SGHTA and CDR2 FQGTGA.

This chain links TRBV14 with TRBJ2-7; perhaps D is TRBD1 or TRBD2 (6 bases each). The CDR3 runs 15 residues. Germline V CDR1 and CDR2: SGHDN, FVKESK. Trimming removed 5 bases from V and 0 bases from J, with 14 bases in between. CDR3 loop: CASSSRGESSYEQYF. CDR3 bases: TGTGCCAGCAGCTCGAGGGGGGAATCCTCCTACGAGCAGTACTTC.

The V and J genes are TRBV19 and TRBJ2-3, with D unclear. Trimming shortened V by 4 bases and J by 0 bases, and 11 bases separated the two germline ends. CDR3 length: 15 residues. From germline, CDR1 is LNHDA and CDR2 SQIVND (reference sequence). The DNA of the CDR3 is TGTGCCAGTAGTAGGCCGGAGTCTAGCACAGATACGCAGTATTTT. Residues: CASSRPESSTDTQYF.

The chain couples TRBV30 to TRBJ1-4; D is perhaps TRBD1 (6 bases). Trimming pared 4 bases from V and 5 bases from J, leaving 14 bases between. There are 14 residues in the CDR3. Germline values: CDR1 GTSNPN, CDR2 SVGIG (reference sequence). CDR3 sequence: CAWTARTVNEKLFF. The CDR3 DNA reads as TGTGCCTGGACCGCGAGGACAGTAAATGAAAAACTGTTTTTT.

This clone has a handful of counts. The V call is TRBV6-5, the J call TRBJ2-7; 8 nucleotides agree with TRBD2. The CDR3 spans 14 residues. Trimming cost V 6 bases and J 4 bases; bases outside gene matches: 8. Germline V gene data show CDR1 as MNHEY and CDR2 as SVGAGI. CDR3 in amino acids: CASSPLGLEYEQYF. CDR3 sequence (DNA): TGTGCCAGCAGCCCGCTGGGACTAGAGTACGAGCAGTACTTC.

V and J are TRBV6-5 and TRBJ1-2, with D uncertain. V lost 6 bases to trimming and J lost 4 bases, with 18 bases between them. Germline CDR1 is MNHEY and CDR2 is SVGAGI. This CDR3 contains 15 residues. The CDR3 region is CASRDRATELYGYTF. The CDR3 DNA sequence: TGTGCCAGCAGGGACCGGGCAACGGAACTCTATGGCTACACCTTC.

The chain joins TRBV5-1 to TRBJ2-1, with 7 bases aligning to TRBD2. Germline trimming cut 3 bases from V and 4 bases from J; bases unmatched to any gene: 10. Looked up from germline, CDR1 is SGHRS and CDR2 is YFSETQ. The CDR3 loop spans 16 amino acids. The CDR3 bases are TGCGCCAGCAGCTCGCGTGAACTAGCGTCGTACAATGAGCAGTTCTTC. It is translated as CASSSRELASYNEQFF.

CDR3 amino acids: CASSPPGGTYSGNTIYF. In DNA, the CDR3 is TGTGCCAGCAGCCCCCCCGGAGGTACATACTCTGGAAACACCATATATTTT. The rearrangement joins TRBV3-1 (or the pseudogene TRBV3-2) to TRBJ1-3; D remains ambiguous. The CDR3 contains 17 residues. Germline-derived CDR1 and CDR2 are LGHDT and YNNKEL (reference sequence). V was trimmed by 4 bases and J by 0 bases, leaving 16 bases between them.

The J gene is TRBJ2-1, the V gene TRBV6-5, with 9 bases that match TRBD2. V dropped 5 bases and J dropped 0; count of bases not matched to a gene: 2. Germline values: CDR1 MNHEY, CDR2 SVGAGI. This CDR3 is built from 15 residues. The CDR3 bases are TGTGCCAGCAGTCGGACTAGCGACTCCTACAATGAGCAGTTCTTC. This gives the protein CASSRTSDSYNEQFF.

CDR3 sequence reads: CARYLGGLETQYF. DNA of the CDR3: TGTGCCAGATACCTAGGCGGATTAGAGACCCAGTACTTC. V is TRBV7-3 and J is TRBJ2-5; D is ambiguous. Germline CDR1 SGHTA, CDR2 FQGTGA. This CDR3 spans 13 amino acids. V dropped 9 bases and J dropped 4 bases, with 15 bases sitting between them.

This chain joins TRBV2 and TRBJ2-1; possibly TRBD2 for D (5 bases). CDR1 SNHLY and CDR2 FYNNEI come from the germline V gene. V dropped 6 bases and J dropped 2 bases, with 14 bases sitting between them. The CDR3 is 15 amino acids. This chain's CDR3 is CASSLRDPPYNEQFF. The CDR3 region has the DNA TGTGCCAGCAGCCTCCGGGATCCCCCCTACAATGAGCAGTTCTTC. Variable domain in full (rest from reference TRBV2 and TRBJ2-1): EPEVTQTPSHQVTQMGQEVILRCVPISNHLYFYWYRQILGQKVEFLVSFYNNEISEKSEIFDDQFSVERPDGSNFTLKIRSTKLEDSAMYFCASSLRDPPYNEQFFGPGTRLTVL.

The gene calls are TRBV6-5 and TRBJ1-4; the D gene is possibly TRBD1 (6 bases). The CDR3 loop spans 15 amino acids. The V gene's germline CDR1 is MNHEY and CDR2 SVGAGI. V lost 5 bases and J 0 bases, leaving 10 bases between the germline ends. CDR3: CASSSNRATNEKLFF. As DNA, the CDR3 is TGTGCCAGCAGTAGCAACAGGGCAACTAATGAAAAACTGTTTTTT.

The J gene is TRBJ2-2, the V gene TRBV6-5, with D hard to call. In germline, CDR1 is MNHEY, CDR2 SVGAGI. Trimming pared 8 bases from V and 4 bases from J, leaving 8 bases between. There are 12 residues in the CDR3. CDR3 sequence reads: CASGGTTGELFF. The DNA for the CDR3 is TGTGCCAGCGGCGGCACCACCGGGGAGCTGTTTTTT.

V and J are TRBV25-1 and TRBJ1-2, with 10 bases that match TRBD1. Trimming at V came to 2 bases and at J to 4 bases, leaving 4 bases not matched to a gene. Germline assignment: CDR1 MGHDK and CDR2 SYGVNS. This CDR3 contains 15 residues. In nucleotides, the CDR3 is TGTGCCAGCAGTGAACCCGGGACAGGGGCCTATGGCTACACCTTC. This codes for CASSEPGTGAYGYTF.

In DNA, the CDR3 is TGTGCCAGCAGGATAGGAGGGACCTCCTACAATGAGCAGTTCTTC. This encodes CASRIGGTSYNEQFF. This rearrangement joins TRBV2 to TRBJ2-1; D might be TRBD2 (6 bases). The CDR3 runs 15 residues. Germline CDR1 reads SNHLY; CDR2 reads FYNNEI. Trimming pared 6 bases from V and 0 bases from J, leaving 12 bases between.

The chain uses TRBV7-2 and TRBJ1-1; 7 nucleotides line up with TRBD1. This CDR3 has 15 amino acids. The germline CDR1 and CDR2 sequences are SGHTA and FQGNSA. Trimming took 2 bases from V and 5 from J; bases not matched to a gene: 8. The CDR3 DNA reads TGTGCCAGCAGCTTATTGGGACAGAGACGGACTGAAGCTTTCTTT. The encoded protein is CASSLLGQRRTEAFF.

The chain joins TRBV3-1 (or the pseudogene TRBV3-2) to TRBJ1-1; maybe TRBD1 (5 bases). The CDR3 length is 14 residues. The germline V and J ends were trimmed by 1 base and 1 base, with 7 bases remaining between them. Germline CDR1 LGHDT, CDR2 YNNKEL (reference sequence). CDR3 protein: CASSQARGNTEAFF. CDR3 DNA sequence: TGTGCCAGCAGCCAAGCGAGGGGGAACACTGAAGCTTTCTTT.

V usage is TRBV3-1 (or the pseudogene TRBV3-2) and J usage is TRBJ2-7, with D hard to call. The V gene's germline CDR1 is LGHDT and CDR2 YNNKEL (reference sequence). The V end lost 1 base, the J end lost 0 bases, and 19 bases lay between the germline ends. The CDR3 runs 18 residues. In DNA form, the CDR3 reads TGTGCCAGCAGCCAAGGAAACAGCGTTTCCTCCCTCTCCTACGAGCAGTACTTC. It specifies CASSQGNSVSSLSYEQYF.

The rearrangement joins TRBV5-1 to TRBJ2-7; 7 bases match TRBD1. Germline values: CDR1 SGHRS, CDR2 YFSETQ. V lost 3 bases and J lost 2; bases outside the gene matches: 8. The CDR3 consists of 15 residues. CDR3 in DNA: TGCGCCAGCAGCTCAGGTGGGGGACAGACCTACGAGCAGTACTTC. Its translation is CASSSGGGQTYEQYF.

The chain is built from TRBV28 and TRBJ1-2; 9 bases are shared with TRBD1. Germline CDR1 and CDR2: MDHEN and SYDVKM. The CDR3 totals 13 residues. CDR3 in DNA: TGTGTAATTCGGGGCGACAGGGGGAATGGCTACACCTTC. This codes for CVIRGDRGNGYTF.

The gene calls are TRBV9 and TRBJ2-3, with TRBD2 matching 8 bases. The CDR3 is 16 amino acids. The germline gives CDR1 SGDLS, CDR2 YYNGEE. Unmatched junction bases numbered 7, after V lost 0 bases and J lost 4 bases. The CDR3 nucleotides read TGTGCCAGCAGCGTAGAGGTCACTAGCGGTGCAGATACGCAGTATTTT. The encoded protein is CASSVEVTSGADTQYF.

This chain connects TRBV3-1 (or the pseudogene TRBV3-2) to TRBJ2-2; D possibly corresponds to TRBD2 (6 bases). The CDR3 is made up of 14 amino acids. CDR1 and CDR2 (germline): LGHDT, YNNKEL (reference sequence). V lost 4 bases, J lost 4 bases, and 10 bases lay in between. CDR3 DNA sequence: TGTGCCAGCAGCCCCGGGACTTTCACCGGGGAGCTGTTTTTT. Translating it yields CASSPGTFTGELFF.

The V gene is TRBV5-1, the J gene TRBJ2-2, with 12 bases identical to TRBD2. Unmatched junction bases numbered 4, after V lost 7 bases and J lost 6 bases. The CDR3 is made up of 14 amino acids. Per germline, CDR1 SGHRS and CDR2 YFSETQ. CDR3 region: CASGRLAGAGELFF. CDR3 coding DNA: TGCGCCAGCGGACGACTAGCGGGAGCCGGGGAGCTGTTTTTT.

As concerns this clone: The sample has other DNA sequences that encode this CDR3 too. J is TRBJ1-1 and V is TRBV12-3 or TRBV12-4, with D uncertain. Trimming cost V 3 bases and J 2 bases, with 7 bases left between them. The CDR3 totals 13 residues. The CDR3 sequence: CASSLGPNTEAFF. The CDR3 DNA sequence: TGTGCCAGCAGTTTGGGTCCAAACACTGAAGCTTTCTTT.

The chain links TRBV30 to TRBJ2-5; D is ambiguous. The CDR3 contains 11 residues. The germline V and J ends were trimmed by 3 bases and 5 bases, with 7 bases remaining between them. Germline V gene sequence: CDR1 GTSNPN, CDR2 SVGIG (reference sequence). This CDR3 reads CAWSSAETQYF. The CDR3 DNA is TGTGCCTGGAGCTCAGCCGAGACCCAGTACTTC.